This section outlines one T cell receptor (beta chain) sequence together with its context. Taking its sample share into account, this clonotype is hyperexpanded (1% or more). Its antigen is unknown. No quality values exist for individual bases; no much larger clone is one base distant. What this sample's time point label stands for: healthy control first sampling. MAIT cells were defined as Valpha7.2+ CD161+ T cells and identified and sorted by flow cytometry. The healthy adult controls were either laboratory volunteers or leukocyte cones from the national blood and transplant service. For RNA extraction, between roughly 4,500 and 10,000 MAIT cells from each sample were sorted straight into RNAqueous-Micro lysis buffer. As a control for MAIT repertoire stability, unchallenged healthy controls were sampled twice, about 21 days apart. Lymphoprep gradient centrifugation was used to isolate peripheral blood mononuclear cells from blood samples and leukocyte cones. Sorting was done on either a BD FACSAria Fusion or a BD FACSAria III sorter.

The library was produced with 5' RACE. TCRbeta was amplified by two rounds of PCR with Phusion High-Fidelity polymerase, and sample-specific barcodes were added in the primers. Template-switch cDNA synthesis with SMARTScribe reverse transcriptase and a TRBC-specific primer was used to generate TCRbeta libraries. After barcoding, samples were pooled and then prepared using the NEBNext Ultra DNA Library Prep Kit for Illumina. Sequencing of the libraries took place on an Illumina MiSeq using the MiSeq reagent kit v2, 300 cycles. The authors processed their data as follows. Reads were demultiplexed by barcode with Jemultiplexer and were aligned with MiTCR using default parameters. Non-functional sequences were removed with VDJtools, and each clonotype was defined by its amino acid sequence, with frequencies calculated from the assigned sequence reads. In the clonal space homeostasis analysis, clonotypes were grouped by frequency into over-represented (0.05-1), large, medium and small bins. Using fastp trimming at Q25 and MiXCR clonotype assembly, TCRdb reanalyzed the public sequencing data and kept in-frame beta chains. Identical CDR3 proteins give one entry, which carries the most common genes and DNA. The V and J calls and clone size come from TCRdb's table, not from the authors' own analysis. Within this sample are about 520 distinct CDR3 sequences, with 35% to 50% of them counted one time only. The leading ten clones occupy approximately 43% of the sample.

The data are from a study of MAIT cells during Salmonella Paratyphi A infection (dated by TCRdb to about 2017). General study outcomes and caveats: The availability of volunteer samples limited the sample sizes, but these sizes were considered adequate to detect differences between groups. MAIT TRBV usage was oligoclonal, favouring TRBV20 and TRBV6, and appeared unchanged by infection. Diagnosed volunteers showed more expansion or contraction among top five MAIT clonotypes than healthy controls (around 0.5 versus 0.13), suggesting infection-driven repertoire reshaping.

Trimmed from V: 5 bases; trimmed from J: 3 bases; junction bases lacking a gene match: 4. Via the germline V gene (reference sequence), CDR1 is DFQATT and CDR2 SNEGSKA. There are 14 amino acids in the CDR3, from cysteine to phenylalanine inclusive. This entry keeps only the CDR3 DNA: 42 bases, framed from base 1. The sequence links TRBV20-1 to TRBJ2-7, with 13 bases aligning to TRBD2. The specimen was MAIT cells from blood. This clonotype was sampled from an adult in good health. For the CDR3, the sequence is CSARTSGGFYEQYF. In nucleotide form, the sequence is TGCAGTGCTCGGACTAGCGGGGGATTCTACGAGCAGTACTTC.